The rows below give T cell receptor beta chains drawn from one sample of a study of blood T cell repertoires in COVID-19. Sequenced by immunoSEQ multiplex PCR; TCRdb stores in-frame clones only, minus some. The data hold 150,000 to 200,000 clones, with around 82% observed a single time. The sample comprised peripheral blood. The source of these receptors is a woman in her sixties or seventies who had recovered from COVID-19. The conserved cysteine and the conserved F or W are not part of the CDR3 here. The order of the fields is V gene, J gene, CDR3 protein.

TRBV19	TRBJ1-1	ASSREGMSGGDF
TRBV4-1	TRBJ2-1	ASSQGGPSYNEQF
TRBV10-3	TRBJ1-2	AISEDRFYGYT
TRBV20-1	TRBJ2-4	SASWRRAKNIQY
TRBV3-1/TRBV3-2	TRBJ2-7	ASSQVIWGGASSYEQY
TRBV30	TRBJ1-5	AWTIGGDQPQH
TRBV7-3	TRBJ2-1	ASSLTLGEQF
TRBV11-3	TRBJ2-1	ASSLVLAAPNEQF
TRBV2	TRBJ2-7	ASSGTSGGPYEQY
TRBV10-3	TRBJ1-2	AISEFQGANYGYT
TRBV7-9	TRBJ2-1	ASSLGSGGYNEQF
TRBV18	TRBJ2-7	ASSPPTGSYEQY
TRBV24-1	TRBJ1-2	ATSEPGAAGYGYT
TRBV27	TRBJ2-7	ASRQGTGAYEQY
TRBV7-3	TRBJ1-2	ASSTGQGAGYGYT
TRBV6-5	TRBJ2-7	ASRRGGEREQY
TRBV19	TRBJ2-7	ASSIYSAADEQY
TRBV15	TRBJ2-1	ATSRQGSGGLLSSYNEQF
TRBV28	TRBJ2-7	ASSQGTSGSVS
TRBV15	TRBJ1-2	ATSSPQEGYYGYT
TRBV7-9	TRBJ2-7	ASSLVGGWGEQY
TRBV7-7	TRBJ2-5	ASSLQGLQETQY
TRBV5-8	TRBJ1-2	ASSPGGQGYYGYT
TRBV19	TRBJ1-5	ASSIRTDQPQH
TRBV11-3	TRBJ2-1	ASSYNEGDNEQF
TRBV28	TRBJ1-2	ASSLAGNYGYT
TRBV5-1	TRBJ1-4	ASSLSTTTNEKLF
TRBV6-5	TRBJ2-7	ASRVLATTSYEQY
TRBV30	TRBJ1-1	AWADRGDTEAF
TRBV3-1/TRBV3-2	TRBJ1-3	ASSRATGGNTIY
TRBV4-2	TRBJ1-5	ASSQDWGRGDQPQH
TRBV7-9	TRBJ2-2	ASSLETGTGELF